A single sample is the source of the 25 T cell receptor beta chains below, sequenced in a study of low-dose radiotherapy and immunotherapy resistance in tumors. Primers used for first-strand cDNA, a TRAV- and TRBV-specific set, covered both alpha and beta chains. A roughly 20-cycle PCR with a constant-region primer and V-primer adapter amplified TCRs. Each CDR3 protein gets one entry after TCRdb re-called the reads with MiXCR. The table has 85,000 to 95,000 distinct CDR3 sequences, 9% to 9.5% seen once. Time point in this sample: before trial treatment. The material sequenced was PBMCs, taken before treatment. Source of these receptors: a male donor with prostate cancer.

This clonotype was seen ten or more times. The CDR3: CSARDGPILLAASTDTQYF. CDR3 DNA sequence: TGCAGTGCTAGAGATGGGCCTATCTTACTAGCGGCTAGCACAGATACGCAGTATTTT. The rearrangement links TRBV20-1 to TRBJ2-3; TRBD2 agrees at 8 bases. The germline gives CDR1 DFQATT, CDR2 SNEGSKA (reference sequence). There are 19 residues in the CDR3. The V gene end was trimmed by 0 bases and the J gene end by 0 bases; junction bases not matched to a gene: 14.

This clonotype came up a few times. The junction and the germline gene differ at one end; a read error may be behind it. The V and J genes are TRBV27 and TRBJ2-1; weak D call: TRBD2 (7 bases). The CDR3 is 15 amino acids. Germline assignment: CDR1 MNHEY and CDR2 SMNVEV (reference sequence). The CDR3 nucleotides read TGTGCCGGCAGTTTAGGGGGAGGGCCAGGGAATGAGCAGTTCTTC. It codes for CAGSLGGGPGNEQFF.

This clonotype was seen at least ten times. This chain uses TRBV7-2 with TRBJ2-5, with a tentative D call TRBD2 (5 bases). Germline lookup yields CDR1 SGHTA and CDR2 FQGNSA. This CDR3 has 15 residues. V lost 5 bases and J 5 bases, leaving 18 bases between the germline ends. The CDR3 nucleotides read TGTGCCAGCAGCCCGCGGACGGGAATGGGGGAGACCCAGTACTTC. Amino acids: CASSPRTGMGETQYF.

This clonotype occurred many times. The chain combines TRBV18 with TRBJ2-7; weak D call: TRBD2 (7 bases). This CDR3 contains 14 residues. CDR1 and CDR2 from the germline V gene are KGHSH and LQKENI. Trimming pared 1 base from V and 3 bases from J, leaving 10 bases between. The CDR3 nucleotides are TGTGCCAGCTCACCACGGGGGGGCCGCTACGAGCAGTACTTC. This sequence encodes CASSPRGGRYEQYF.

This clonotype was recorded a few times. J is TRBJ2-3 and V is TRBV20-1; D may be TRBD2 (5 bases). V dropped 5 bases and J dropped 0 bases, with 9 bases sitting between them. The CDR3 is made up of 13 amino acids. Germline-derived CDR1 and CDR2 are DFQATT and SNEGSKA (reference sequence). The CDR3 coding sequence is TGCAGTGCTGGAGCGGCTAGCACAGATACGCAGTATTTT. It encodes CSAGAASTDTQYF.

Comments on this clonotype: The likely explanation is a read error, given a far larger clone one base away. The chain employs TRBV4-2 and TRBJ2-1; tentatively, D is TRBD2 (6 bases). Trimming removed 0 bases at V and 10 bases at J, with 19 bases between. The CDR3 sequence is 16 residues long. The germline V gene encodes CDR1 LGHNA and CDR2 YNFKEQ. Here the CDR3 reads CASSQDGASVYYEQFF. CDR3 nucleotides: TGTGCCAGCAGCCAAGATGGGGCTAGCGTTTACTACGAGCAGTTCTTC.

This clonotype was seen at least ten times. The chain links TRBV7-3 to TRBJ2-7; TRBD1 aligns across 11 bases. CDR1 and CDR2 (germline): SGHTA, FQGTGA. Losses at the gene ends were 3 bases for V and 5 bases for J; bases not matched to a gene: 0. The CDR3 is made up of 13 amino acids. The DNA of the CDR3 is TGTGCCAGCAGCTTGGGACAGGGGGACGAGCAGTACTTC. Amino acids: CASSLGQGDEQYF.

This clonotype was seen ten or more times. This rearrangement joins TRBV20-1 to TRBJ2-1, with TRBD2 matching 12 bases. Per germline, CDR1 DFQATT and CDR2 SNEGSKA (reference sequence). V was clipped by 1 base and J by 4 bases; unmatched bases: 5. The CDR3 sequence is 16 residues long. The CDR3 coding sequence is TGCAGTGCTAGAGGGACCGGGACTAGCGGGTACAATGAGCAGTTCTTC. Translated, it gives CSARGTGTSGYNEQFF.

This clonotype was found many times. V usage is TRBV5-1 and J usage is TRBJ2-5; 10 positions match TRBD1. CDR1 SGHRS and CDR2 YFSETQ come from the germline V gene. Unmatched junction bases numbered 7, after V lost 3 bases and J lost 5 bases. This CDR3 has 15 residues. Here the CDR3 reads CASSSSGTGVETQYF. CDR3 DNA sequence: TGCGCCAGCAGCTCGTCCGGGACAGGGGTGGAGACCCAGTACTTC.

This clonotype was observed at least ten times. V is TRBV9 and J is TRBJ2-7, with 7 bases lining up with TRBD1. The trim removed 4 bases at V and 4 bases at J, leaving 5 bases unmatched. The CDR3 is 13 residues long. Germline CDR1 is SGDLS and CDR2 is YYNGEE. The CDR3 DNA reads as TGTGCCAGCAGCACCGGGACAGAGTACGAGCAGTACTTC. Its translation is CASSTGTEYEQYF. The variable domain in full, completed from reference TRBV9 and TRBJ2-7, reads DSGVTQTPKHLITATGQRVTLRCSPRSGDLSVYWYQQSLDQGLQFLIQYYNGEERAKGNILERFSAQQFPDLHSELNLSSLELGDSALYFCASSTGTEYEQYFGPGTRLTVT.

This clonotype was counted at least ten times. CDR3 amino acids: CASSSVQVPPDTQYF. In DNA form, the CDR3 reads TGCGCCAGCAGTTCCGTCCAGGTTCCCCCAGATACGCAGTATTTT. This sequence joins TRBV5-1 and TRBJ2-3; D ambiguous. There are 15 residues in the CDR3. Between the trimmed V and J ends, which lost 5 bases and 4 bases, there was a span of 17 bases. Looked up from germline, CDR1 is SGHRS and CDR2 is YFSETQ.

This clonotype has at least ten counts. This chain links TRBV4-1 with TRBJ1-5, with D tentatively TRBD1 (5 bases). Trimming left V 1 base short and J 6 bases short, with 22 bases between. The CDR3 is made up of 18 amino acids. Germline-derived CDR1 and CDR2 are MGHRA and YSYEKL. As DNA, the CDR3 is TGCGCCAGCAGCCAAGTCGGGACGACAGTAGGCAGAGTTCAGCCCCAGCATTTT. Encoded protein: CASSQVGTTVGRVQPQHF.

This clonotype occurred many times. As DNA, the CDR3 is TGTGCCTGGAGTCCACAGGGTCGGGGTTACAATGAGCAGTTCTTC. This translates into CAWSPQGRGYNEQFF. The chain combines TRBV30 with TRBJ2-1; maybe TRBD1 (6 bases). In germline, CDR1 is GTSNPN, CDR2 SVGIG (reference sequence). The V gene lost 2 bases and the J gene lost 4 bases, with 15 bases spanning the gap. This CDR3 has 15 amino acids.

This clonotype appeared many times. The chain couples TRBV20-1 to TRBJ2-7; TRBD2 aligns across 12 bases. The CDR3 extends over 14 amino acids. In germline, CDR1 is DFQATT, CDR2 SNEGSKA (reference sequence). With 5 bases clipped from V and 6 bases from J, the junction kept 8 bases outside the gene matches. CDR3 coding DNA: TGCAGTGCTTCCCTAGCGGGAGGGCCCGGCGAGCAGTACTTC. This translates into CSASLAGGPGEQYF.

Ten or more counts support this clonotype. The V call is TRBV30, the J call TRBJ2-5; D is tentatively TRBD1 or TRBD2 (5 bases each). V lost 0 bases and J lost 2, with 13 bases in between. CDR3 length: 15 residues. Germline V gene data show CDR1 as GTSNPN and CDR2 as SVGIG (reference sequence). The CDR3 spells CAWSVGTTTQETQYF. CDR3 DNA sequence: TGTGCCTGGAGTGTCGGGACGACTACTCAAGAGACCCAGTACTTC.

Points on this clonotype: A far larger clone is one base from this, pointing to a likely read error. In nucleotides, the CDR3 is TGTGCCATCAGTGAATTAGCGGGAGCGGGTAATGAGCAGTACTTC. Translation gives CAISELAGAGNEQYF. The chain is built from TRBV10-3 and TRBJ2-7; TRBD2 matches 9 bases. CDR3 length equals 15 residues. With V trimmed by 3 bases and J by 7 bases, 10 bases remained unmatched. The germline V gene has CDR1 ENHRY and CDR2 SYGVKD.

This clonotype was observed many times. V is TRBV30 and J is TRBJ2-2, with unresolved D. Germline CDR1 reads GTSNPN; CDR2 reads SVGIG (reference sequence). This CDR3 is built from 14 residues. Trimming stripped 0 bases from V and 4 bases from J, with 9 bases between. CDR3 region: CAWSVKGSTGELFF. In DNA, the CDR3 is TGTGCCTGGAGTGTGAAGGGATCCACCGGGGAGCTGTTTTTT.

This clonotype was found many times. V is TRBV3-1 and J is TRBJ2-7; the D is unclear. The CDR3 has 12 residues. Germline-derived CDR1 and CDR2 are LGHDT and YNNKEL (reference sequence). The V end lost 1 base, the J end lost 7 bases, and 8 bases lay between the germline ends. The DNA of the CDR3 is TGTGCCAGCAGCCAAGTCCCTCAAGAGCAGTACTTC. Its protein is CASSQVPQEQYF.

This clonotype was found many times. The V and J genes are TRBV6-2 or TRBV6-3 and TRBJ2-5, with TRBD2 identical over 13 bases. The CDR3 spans 15 residues. The V segment lost 5 bases and the J segment 4 bases; nucleotides outside the gene matches: 4. Germline V gene sequence: CDR1 MNHEY, CDR2 SVGEGT. CDR3 nucleotides: TGTGCCAGCAGTGTCGGACTAGCGGGAGTAGAGACCCAGTACTTC. It encodes CASSVGLAGVETQYF.

At least ten counts were recorded for this clonotype. The chain has TRBV12-3 or TRBV12-4 and TRBJ2-7; D is undetermined. This CDR3 contains 13 residues. V was cut by 3 bases and J by 4 bases, with 10 bases left in between. CDR3 in amino acids: CASSFQPPYEQYF. In DNA, the CDR3 is TGTGCCAGCAGTTTCCAGCCACCATACGAGCAGTACTTC.

At least ten counts were recorded for this clonotype. The V call is TRBV30, the J call TRBJ2-7, with TRBD2 identical over 7 bases. The length of the CDR3 is 12 residues. The germline CDR1 and CDR2 sequences are GTSNPN and SVGIG (reference sequence). V dropped 4 bases and J dropped 1; count of bases not matched to a gene: 1. CDR3 sequence reads: CAWKGGSYEQYF. The CDR3 DNA sequence: TGTGCCTGGAAGGGAGGGTCCTACGAGCAGTACTTC.

V gene TRBV5-1 combines with J gene TRBJ2-5, with 8 bases fitting TRBD2. CDR1 SGHRS and CDR2 YFSETQ come from the germline V gene. V lost 2 bases to trimming and J lost 5 bases; unmatched junction nucleotides: 8. This CDR3 is 15 amino acids long. The CDR3 loop is CASSFLGGGRETQYF. The CDR3 DNA reads as TGCGCCAGCAGCTTTTTAGGCGGGGGGCGGGAGACCCAGTACTTC.

This clonotype was counted at least ten times. This chain uses TRBV29-1 with TRBJ2-3, with D possibly matching TRBD1 (5 bases). This CDR3 is built from 14 residues. Germline V CDR1 and CDR2: SQVTM, ANQGSEA. The V end was cut by 4 bases, the J end by 1 base, with 12 bases between. For the CDR3, the DNA is TGCAGCGTTGTGTTAAGCAGGGGCACAGATACGCAGTATTTT. Protein sequence: CSVVLSRGTDTQYF.

In its sample, this clonotype was seen many times. V usage is TRBV20-1 and J usage is TRBJ1-4; D may be TRBD1 (6 bases). This CDR3 comprises 12 residues. V lost 5 bases to trimming and J lost 8 bases, with 12 bases between them. Germline CDR1 reads DFQATT; CDR2 reads SNEGSKA (reference sequence). The CDR3 protein is CSALGDIEKLFF. CDR3 nucleotide sequence: TGCAGTGCTCTGGGGGACATCGAAAAACTGTTTTTT.

The table lists this clonotype with many counts. The chain carries TRBV20-1 and TRBJ2-7, with 9 positions matching TRBD2. The germline CDR1 and CDR2 sequences are DFQATT and SNEGSKA (reference sequence). J lost 0 bases, V lost 3 bases, and 12 bases had no gene match. The CDR3 consists of 17 residues. The CDR3 DNA reads as TGCAGTGCTAGTCCCGCTTTTCTAGCGGGAACCTCCTACGAGCAGTACTTC. It yields the protein CSASPAFLAGTSYEQYF.